The 7 T cell receptor beta chains below were found in one sample sequenced in a study of blood T cell repertoires in COVID-19. The repertoire was sequenced with immunoSEQ multiplex PCR; TCRdb's copy has only in-frame clones and lacks some. The data show about 430,000 clones, over 85% seen once. What was sequenced was peripheral blood. Receptors were obtained from a man between 18 and 35 years old with COVID-19, enrolled during active disease.

This clone was observed once. This chain connects TRBV5-6 to TRBJ2-1; TRBD2 agrees at 9 bases. Germline V gene lookup returns CDR1 SGHDT and CDR2 YYEEEE. After removal of 5 bases from V and 2 bases from J, the junction contained 5 bases not matched to a gene. The CDR3 runs to 15 residues. As DNA, the CDR3 is TGTGCCAGCAGGTCCCCTAGCGGGGCCTACAATGAGCAGTTCTTC. Translated: CASRSPSGAYNEQFF.

J is TRBJ1-5 and V is TRBV20-1, with a tentative D call TRBD1 (6 bases). The ends were cut back, 3 bases at V and 8 bases at J, with 14 bases in the middle. CDR3 size: 13 residues. The germline V gene encodes CDR1 DFQATT and CDR2 SNEGSKA (reference sequence). The CDR3 DNA sequence: TGCAGTGCTAGTAACAGGGCTTCTAAGCCCCAGCATTTT. Its protein product is CSASNRASKPQHF.

The rearrangement uses TRBV5-1 and TRBJ2-1; tentatively, D is TRBD2 (5 bases). V lost 3 bases and J 9 bases, leaving 19 bases between the germline ends. Germline loops: CDR1 SGHRS, CDR2 YFSETQ. This CDR3 region has 15 residues. The CDR3 is CASSSTISGFGEQFF. The CDR3 nucleotides read TGCGCCAGCAGCTCAACAATCTCGGGGTTCGGTGAGCAGTTCTTC.

The table lists this clone with a few counts. CDR3 nucleotide sequence: TGTGCCAGCAGTAAACTAGCGGACTTCCAAGAGACCCAGTACTTC. Protein product: CASSKLADFQETQYF. The chain carries TRBV6-6 and TRBJ2-5, with 8 bases that match TRBD2. Germline CDR1 reads MNHNY; CDR2 reads SVGAGI (reference sequence). This CDR3 spans 15 amino acids. J gave up 1 base and V 5 bases, and 6 bases lay outside the gene matches.

The V and J genes are TRBV4-1 and TRBJ2-3; 16 bases align to TRBD2. This CDR3 contains 17 residues. V was pared by 4 bases and J by 3 bases, with 4 bases of the junction left unmatched. The germline gives CDR1 MGHRA, CDR2 YSYEKL. CDR3 loop: CASSLGTSGRDTDTQYF. The CDR3 nucleotides are TGCGCCAGCAGCCTCGGGACTAGCGGGAGGGATACAGATACGCAGTATTTT.

The chain couples TRBV3-1 (or the pseudogene TRBV3-2) to TRBJ1-2, with 7 bases lining up with TRBD1. The germline V gene encodes CDR1 LGHDT and CDR2 YNNKEL (reference sequence). J gave up 7 bases and V 1 base, and 6 bases lay outside the gene matches. CDR3 length: 14 amino acids. The CDR3 protein is CASSQATTGFGYTF. Here the CDR3 DNA reads TGTGCCAGCAGCCAAGCGACGACAGGGTTTGGCTACACCTTC.

The chain employs TRBV19 and TRBJ1-1; D gene uncertain. Germline CDR1 reads LNHDA; CDR2 reads SQIVND (reference sequence). The germline V and J ends were trimmed by 1 base and 4 bases, with 16 bases remaining between them. The CDR3 extends over 16 amino acids. The CDR3 DNA follows: TGTGCCAGTAGTATAGCCGCCGATACATCTGGCACTGAAGCTTTCTTT. This encodes CASSIAADTSGTEAFF.